The 26 T cell receptor beta chains below were found in one sample sequenced in a study of cytomegalovirus exposure and HLA in healthy donors. Profiled with immunoSEQ multiplex PCR; TCRdb holds only in-frame clones, not every one. The sample has under 200,000 clones; 75% to 90% are singletons. The sequenced material came from PBMCs. These receptors were taken from a man between 18 and 35 years old in good health and CMV-seropositive.

The chain recombines TRBV7-2 with TRBJ1-1; D is undetermined. With 7 bases removed from V and 1 base from J, the gap between germline ends came to 16 bases. Germline assignment: CDR1 SGHTA and CDR2 FQGNSA. This CDR3 spans 15 amino acids. CDR3 loop: CASTWRVGANTEAFF. The DNA for the CDR3 is TGTGCCAGCACCTGGCGGGTTGGCGCGAACACTGAAGCTTTCTTT.

This chain uses TRBV30 with TRBJ2-2; TRBD2 agrees at 8 bases. The J segment lost 4 bases and the V segment lost 2 bases, leaving 9 bases of the junction unmatched. CDR1 is GTSNPN, CDR2 SVGIG, per germline (reference sequence). This CDR3 has 16 residues. CDR3 loop: CAWSQGAGVITGELFF. The CDR3 DNA reads TGTGCCTGGAGTCAGGGAGCGGGAGTTATCACCGGGGAGCTGTTTTTT.

The genes are TRBV6-4 and TRBJ2-3; 7 bases fit TRBD2. The CDR3 contains 13 residues. V shed 3 bases and J 5 bases; nucleotides not matched to a gene: 2. Germline V gene data show CDR1 as MRHNA and CDR2 as SNTAGT. DNA of the CDR3: TGTGCCAGCAGTGAGCGGGAGCTAGATACGCAGTATTTT. Translation: CASSERELDTQYF.

This chain joins TRBV9 and TRBJ2-1; 7 nucleotides match TRBD1. Looked up from germline, CDR1 is SGDLS and CDR2 is YYNGEE. Trimming removed 0 bases from V and 3 bases from J; junction bases left unmatched: 3. The CDR3 has 15 residues. The CDR3 DNA is TGTGCCAGCAGCGTAGCGACAGGGCTCTACAATGAGCAGTTCTTC. Translating gives CASSVATGLYNEQFF.

This clone has just one count. The chain is built from TRBV5-6 and TRBJ2-7; 10 bases map to TRBD2. With V trimmed by 0 bases and J by 7 bases, 4 bases remained unmatched. This CDR3 region has 14 residues. CDR1 is SGHDT, CDR2 YYEEEE, per germline. The CDR3 loop is CASSLGAGGSEQYF. CDR3 nucleotide sequence: TGTGCCAGCAGCTTGGGAGCGGGAGGGTCTGAGCAGTACTTC. Supplemented by reference TRBV5-6 and TRBJ2-7, the full variable domain reads DAGVTQSPTHLIKTRGQQVTLRCSPKSGHDTVSWYQQALGQGPQFIFQYYEEEERQRGNFPDRFSGHQFPNYSSELNVNALLLGDSALYLCASSLGAGGSEQYFGPGTRLTVT.

The rearrangement links TRBV9 to TRBJ2-6, with D perhaps TRBD1 (6 bases). The germline V gene has CDR1 SGDLS and CDR2 YYNGEE. V was trimmed by 3 bases and J by 1 base, leaving 8 bases between them. This CDR3 has 15 amino acids. The chain's CDR3 is CASSDRGSGANVLTF. The CDR3 coding sequence is TGTGCCAGCAGCGATAGGGGGTCTGGGGCCAACGTCCTGACTTTC. The full variable domain, with the rest looked up from reference TRBV9 and TRBJ2-6, is DSGVTQTPKHLITATGQRVTLRCSPRSGDLSVYWYQQSLDQGLQFLIQYYNGEERAKGNILERFSAQQFPDLHSELNLSSLELGDSALYFCASSDRGSGANVLTFGAGSRLTVL.

The rearrangement joins TRBV15 to TRBJ1-4; D uncertain. V was shortened by 1 base and J by 8 bases, with 5 bases between the two germline ends. The length of the CDR3 is 12 residues. Per the germline V gene, CDR1 is LNHNV and CDR2 is YYDKDF (reference sequence). CDR3 in DNA: TGTGCCACCAGCAGAGCCCGGGAAAAACTGTTTTTT. Amino acids: CATSRAREKLFF. Using reference TRBV15 and TRBJ1-4 for the parts outside the CDR3, the full variable domain is DAMVIQNPRYQVTQFGKPVTLSCSQTLNHNVMYWYQQKSSQAPKLLFHYYDKDFNNEADTPDNFQSRRPNTSFCFLDIRSPGLGDTAMYLCATSRAREKLFFGSGTQLSVL.

This clone occurred once. The V gene is TRBV5-8, the J gene TRBJ2-7, with D maybe TRBD2 (5 bases). This CDR3 has 15 amino acids. V was trimmed by 4 bases and J by 3 bases, leaving 17 bases between them. Germline loops: CDR1 SGHTS, CDR2 YDEGEE. The CDR3 coding sequence is TGTGCCAGCAGCCCGGCCTTTTCCCGGGGCTACGAGCAGTACTTC. It encodes CASSPAFSRGYEQYF.

This clone was seen a single time. The chain is built from TRBV6-5 and TRBJ2-3, with D possibly TRBD2 on 6 matching bases. The V gene's germline CDR1 is MNHEY and CDR2 SVGAGI. The CDR3 runs 11 residues. V lost 5 bases and J 9 bases, leaving 9 bases between the germline ends. CDR3: CASSLRGTQYF. The DNA for the CDR3 is TGTGCCAGCAGTCTCCGGGGGACGCAGTATTTT.

This clone was observed a handful of times. The J gene is TRBJ1-5, the V gene TRBV19, with unresolved D. The CDR3 totals 16 residues. The germline CDR1 and CDR2 sequences are LNHDA and SQIVND (reference sequence). V was pared by 3 bases and J by 0 bases, with 12 bases between. In DNA, the CDR3 is TGTGCCAGTAGTATTGAGGCAGCCCATAGCAATCAGCCCCAGCATTTT. It yields the protein CASSIEAAHSNQPQHF.

The chain combines TRBV28 with TRBJ1-2; TRBD1 matches at 8 bases. This CDR3 region has 12 residues. Germline V gene sequence: CDR1 MDHEN, CDR2 SYDVKM. The V segment lost 4 bases and the J segment 14 bases; nucleotides outside the gene matches: 9. The CDR3 is CASSSLGTGGTF. CDR3 sequence (DNA): TGTGCCAGCAGTTCTCTCGGGACAGGCGGGACCTTC.

The chain recombines TRBV11-3 with TRBJ2-1; D may be TRBD1 (5 bases). The germline V gene has CDR1 SGHNT and CDR2 YENEEA. The CDR3 loop spans 14 amino acids. V gave up 5 bases and J gave up 1 base, with 9 bases separating them. CDR3 nucleotide sequence: TGTGCCAGCAGCAGTCAGGGTTCCTACAATGAGCAGTTCTTC. Translation: CASSSQGSYNEQFF.

The rearrangement joins TRBV19 to TRBJ1-3; a possible D gene is TRBD1 (5 bases). V lost 9 bases, J lost 4 bases, and 7 bases lay in between. The germline gives CDR1 LNHDA, CDR2 SQIVND (reference sequence). CDR3 length equals 11 residues. The CDR3 spells CASRQGNTIYF. CDR3 in DNA: TGTGCCAGCCGACAGGGAAACACCATATATTTT.

V is TRBV30 and J is TRBJ2-5, with TRBD1 as a possible D gene (6 bases). The CDR3 totals 15 residues. Germline CDR1 reads GTSNPN; CDR2 reads SVGIG (reference sequence). With 0 bases removed from V and 4 bases from J, the gap between germline ends came to 15 bases. CDR3 in amino acids: CAWSVRRGWGETQYF. CDR3 coding DNA: TGTGCCTGGAGTGTACGCAGGGGTTGGGGAGAGACCCAGTACTTC.

In nucleotides, the CDR3 is TGTGCCAGCAGTTTTCGGGGGGCGACAGATACGCAGTATTTT. It codes for CASSFRGATDTQYF. This rearrangement joins TRBV27 to TRBJ2-3; maybe TRBD2 (7 bases). Trimming took off 3 bases at V and 3 bases at J, with 10 bases between the two ends. The germline V gene encodes CDR1 MNHEY and CDR2 SMNVEV (reference sequence). The CDR3 is 14 residues long.

The chain combines TRBV19 with TRBJ1-5; 7 bases fit TRBD1. Germline CDR1 and CDR2: LNHDA and SQIVND (reference sequence). CDR3 size: 15 residues. J lost 6 bases, V lost 5 bases, and 10 bases had no gene match. CDR3 sequence (DNA): TGTGCCAGTAGTGTGACAGGGAGGAGGGGTCAGCCCCAGCATTTT. Translated: CASSVTGRRGQPQHF.

The V gene is TRBV28, the J gene TRBJ2-7; TRBD1 is a possible D gene (6 bases). Trimming took 5 bases from V and 0 from J, leaving 20 bases between them. The CDR3 spans 17 residues. Germline V CDR1 and CDR2: MDHEN, SYDVKM. The CDR3 region has the DNA TGTGCCAGCAGTGCCAATCAATTGGGACAACTCTCCTACGAGCAGTACTTC. This gives the protein CASSANQLGQLSYEQYF.

The chain couples TRBV27 to TRBJ2-1; TRBD2 matches 16 bases. Germline values: CDR1 MNHEY, CDR2 SMNVEV (reference sequence). The CDR3 totals 14 residues. J was trimmed by 15 bases and V by 6 bases; bases with no gene match: 8. The CDR3 is CASRGLAGGAGGFF. As DNA, the CDR3 is TGTGCCAGCAGGGGACTAGCGGGAGGGGCCGGGGGGTTCTTC.

The genes are TRBV19 and TRBJ1-5; D is unresolved. This CDR3 spans 15 amino acids. The ends were cut back, 5 bases at V and 0 bases at J, with 11 bases in the middle. Looked up from germline, CDR1 is LNHDA and CDR2 is SQIVND (reference sequence). Written as DNA, the CDR3 is TGTGCCAGTAGTTTTGGGCAGAATAGCAATCAGCCCCAGCATTTT. It translates to CASSFGQNSNQPQHF.

The V call is TRBV18, the J call TRBJ2-1; D is possibly TRBD2 (5 bases). The CDR3 extends over 13 amino acids. V lost 8 bases and J 6 bases, leaving 14 bases between the germline ends. Per the germline V gene, CDR1 is KGHSH and CDR2 is LQKENI. CDR3 amino acids: CASITTLANEQFF. CDR3 nucleotides: TGTGCCAGCATCACCACTCTAGCCAATGAGCAGTTCTTC.

The chain couples TRBV4-1 to TRBJ2-2; D is unresolved. Germline V lookup: CDR1 MGHRA, CDR2 YSYEKL. The CDR3 contains 15 residues. Between the trimmed V and J ends, which lost 1 base and 0 bases, there was a span of 6 bases. The CDR3 nucleotides are TGCGCCAGCAGCCAAGGGCCAGCGAACACCGGGGAGCTGTTTTTT. It yields the protein CASSQGPANTGELFF.

In this sample, this clone turned up a few times. The chain couples TRBV19 to TRBJ2-1; unclear D gene. The CDR3 sequence is 15 residues long. CDR1 and CDR2 (germline): LNHDA, SQIVND (reference sequence). The V gene lost 1 base and the J gene lost 6 bases, with 13 bases spanning the gap. For the CDR3, the DNA is TGTGCCAGTAGTATAGTGGCCCTGGCAGGCAATGAGCAGTTCTTC. Residues: CASSIVALAGNEQFF.

This chain connects TRBV27 to TRBJ2-1, with D perhaps matching TRBD1 (5 bases). V shed 4 bases and J shed 11 bases, with 9 bases lying between them. Germline loops: CDR1 MNHEY, CDR2 SMNVEV (reference sequence). This CDR3 is built from 11 residues. For the CDR3, the DNA is TGTGCCAGCAGTTGGGGCACGAAGCAGTTCTTC. Translation gives CASSWGTKQFF.

The chain joins TRBV6-5 to TRBJ2-5; D unresolved. V lost 2 bases and J 5 bases, leaving 3 bases between the germline ends. The CDR3 runs to 11 residues. Germline values: CDR1 MNHEY, CDR2 SVGAGI. The CDR3 sequence: CASSYAETQYF. The CDR3 coding sequence is TGTGCCAGCAGTTACGCGGAGACCCAGTACTTC.

This clone was counted once. The J gene is TRBJ2-7, the V gene TRBV7-3; weak D call: TRBD1 (5 bases). With 5 bases removed from V and 4 bases from J, the gap between germline ends came to 21 bases. Germline V gene data show CDR1 as SGHTA and CDR2 as FQGTGA. The CDR3 loop spans 16 amino acids. The CDR3 sequence: CASSPTPGRVGYEQYF. Written as DNA, the CDR3 is TGTGCCAGCAGCCCTACCCCCGGCAGGGTCGGTTACGAGCAGTACTTC.

The chain carries TRBV30 and TRBJ2-3; D not resolved. Looked up from germline, CDR1 is GTSNPN and CDR2 is SVGIG (reference sequence). CDR3 length equals 11 residues. The V gene lost 2 bases and the J gene lost 6 bases, with 6 bases spanning the gap. In DNA form, the CDR3 reads TGTGCCTGGAGTCTCGGGGATACGCAGTATTTT. It encodes CAWSLGDTQYF.